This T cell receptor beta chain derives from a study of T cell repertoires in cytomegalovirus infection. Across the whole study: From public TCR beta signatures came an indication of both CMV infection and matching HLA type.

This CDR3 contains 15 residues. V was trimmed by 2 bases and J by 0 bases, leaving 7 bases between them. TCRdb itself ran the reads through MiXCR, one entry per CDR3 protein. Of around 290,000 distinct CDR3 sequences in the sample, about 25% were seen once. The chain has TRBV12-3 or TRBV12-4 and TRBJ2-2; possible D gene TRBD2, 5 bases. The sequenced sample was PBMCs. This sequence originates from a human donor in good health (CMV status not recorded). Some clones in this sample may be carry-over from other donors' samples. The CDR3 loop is CASSLQAANTGELFF. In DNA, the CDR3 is TGTGCCAGCAGTTTACAAGCGGCGAACACCGGGGAGCTGTTTTTT.